The 25 T cell receptor beta chains given below trace back to one sample, sequenced in a study of blood T cell repertoires in COVID-19. Profiled with immunoSEQ multiplex PCR; TCRdb holds only in-frame clones, not every one. The data show 150,000 to 200,000 clones, roughly four fifths seen once. Sequencing used peripheral blood. The receptors stem from a human donor in a cohort sampled during active COVID-19.

As regards this clone: One junction end does not reproduce the germline sequence, and a read error may be involved. The chain joins TRBV6-5 to TRBJ2-7; 7 positions agree with TRBD1. The germline V gene encodes CDR1 MNHEY and CDR2 SVGAGI. The CDR3 has 13 residues. In DNA form, the CDR3 reads TGTGCCGGCAGGACAGGAGGCTCCTACGAGCAGTACTTC. Translation: CAGRTGGSYEQYF.

V gene TRBV29-1 combines with J gene TRBJ2-7; 11 bases are shared with TRBD2. Trimming took 6 bases from V and 1 from J; bases not matched to a gene: 5. The CDR3 is 14 residues long. In germline, CDR1 is SQVTM, CDR2 ANQGSEA. This chain's CDR3 is CSVKLAGVSYEQYF. CDR3 sequence (DNA): TGCAGCGTGAAACTAGCGGGAGTGTCCTACGAGCAGTACTTC.

The gene calls are TRBV5-1 and TRBJ1-3; 7 bases map to TRBD1. This CDR3 is 17 amino acids long. V shed 6 bases and J 2 bases; nucleotides not matched to a gene: 14. Germline-derived CDR1 and CDR2 are SGHRS and YFSETQ. The CDR3 DNA follows: TGCGCCAGCACCCACTATGACAGGGAAAGGGCTGGAAACACCATATATTTT. Residues: CASTHYDRERAGNTIYF.

The chain has TRBV27 and TRBJ2-5; 8 bases are shared with TRBD1. Germline V gives CDR1 MNHEY, CDR2 SMNVEV (reference sequence). This CDR3 region has 14 residues. The junction had 6 bases not matched to a gene; V was cut back by 5 bases and J by 4 bases. CDR3 in amino acids: CASSTRTGSETQYF. Written as DNA, the CDR3 is TGTGCCAGCAGTACTCGGACAGGGTCAGAGACCCAGTACTTC.

The sample holds one count of this clone. The chain carries TRBV6-1 and TRBJ2-1; 11 positions agree with TRBD1. The V gene's germline CDR1 is MNHNS and CDR2 SASEGT. J lost 8 bases, V lost 3 bases, and 9 bases had no gene match. The CDR3 runs to 16 residues. The CDR3: CASSEKDRGRFDEQFF. As DNA, the CDR3 is TGTGCCAGCAGTGAGAAGGACAGGGGGCGATTCGATGAGCAGTTCTTC.

This clone has a single count. This chain uses TRBV6-5 with TRBJ1-2; no firm D call. The V end was cut by 1 base, the J end by 2 bases, with 11 bases between. From germline, CDR1 is MNHEY and CDR2 SVGAGI. This CDR3 spans 15 amino acids. The CDR3 DNA reads TGTGCCAGCAGTTACTTTCTTGGTCAGAACTATGGCTACACCTTC. Residues: CASSYFLGQNYGYTF.

This clone has a single count. V usage is TRBV7-9 and J usage is TRBJ2-1; 8 nucleotides agree with TRBD1. The germline V gene has CDR1 SEHNR and CDR2 FQNEAQ (reference sequence). There are 15 residues in the CDR3. V gave up 5 bases and J gave up 5 bases; unmatched junction bases: 8. CDR3: CASSHLRTGNNEQFF. The CDR3 bases are TGTGCCAGCAGCCACCTCCGGACAGGGAACAATGAGCAGTTCTTC.

The gene calls are TRBV12-5 and TRBJ1-1, with no clear D. The CDR3 sequence is 15 residues long. CDR1 and CDR2 (germline): LGHNT, FRNRAP. Trimming stripped 1 base from V and 0 bases from J, with 9 bases between. The CDR3 DNA reads as TGTGCTAGTGGTTTGGACAGCTTTATGAACACTGAAGCTTTCTTT. This encodes CASGLDSFMNTEAFF.

The rearrangement joins TRBV14 to TRBJ1-2; D unresolved. The ends were cut back, 1 base at V and 0 bases at J, with 12 bases in the middle. In germline, CDR1 is SGHDN, CDR2 FVKESK. The CDR3 totals 16 residues. CDR3 nucleotides: TGTGCCAGCAGCCAAGGCAAACTAATAGCTAACTATGGCTACACCTTC. This sequence encodes CASSQGKLIANYGYTF.

CDR3 nucleotides: TGTGCCATCAGGGGCCAGCCGATAGGTAGTGAGCAGTTCTTC. Its translation: CAIRGQPIGSEQFF. This chain connects TRBV10-3 to TRBJ2-1; D gene unclear. Looked up from germline, CDR1 is ENHRY and CDR2 is SYGVKD. The CDR3 sequence is 14 residues long. Trimming removed 6 bases from V and 9 bases from J, with 18 bases in between.

The chain recombines TRBV30 with TRBJ1-3; tentatively, D is TRBD1 (5 bases). This CDR3 comprises 13 residues. The V end lost 4 bases, the J end lost 2 bases, and 9 bases lay between the germline ends. Germline-derived CDR1 and CDR2 are GTSNPN and SVGIG (reference sequence). Here the CDR3 DNA reads TGTGCCTGGAACCAGGGAACTGGAAACACCATATATTTT. Its translation is CAWNQGTGNTIYF.

The chain employs TRBV9 and TRBJ2-3, with a possible D match to TRBD2 (5 bases). The CDR3 runs 14 residues. Trimming pared 0 bases from V and 3 bases from J, leaving 8 bases between. From germline, CDR1 is SGDLS and CDR2 YYNGEE. The CDR3 region has the DNA TGTGCCAGCAGCGTAGGTTTAGCGACAGATACGCAGTATTTT. Its protein is CASSVGLATDTQYF. The full variable domain, in which reference TRBV9 and TRBJ2-3 provide the parts outside the CDR3, is DSGVTQTPKHLITATGQRVTLRCSPRSGDLSVYWYQQSLDQGLQFLIQYYNGEERAKGNILERFSAQQFPDLHSELNLSSLELGDSALYFCASSVGLATDTQYFGPGTRLTVL.

The chain has TRBV30 and TRBJ2-7; TRBD2 aligns across 9 bases. CDR3 length: 15 amino acids. Per the germline V gene, CDR1 is GTSNPN and CDR2 is SVGIG (reference sequence). With V trimmed by 1 base and J by 7 bases, 11 bases remained unmatched. CDR3 in amino acids: CAWSGAGGRFREQYF. DNA of the CDR3: TGTGCCTGGAGTGGGGCGGGAGGGAGGTTTAGGGAGCAGTACTTC.

The chain has TRBV7-9 and TRBJ2-5, with 7 positions matching TRBD1. The CDR3 runs to 13 residues. The V and J ends lost 6 bases and 5 bases, in that order; junction bases with no gene match: 6. CDR1 SEHNR and CDR2 FQNEAQ come from the germline V gene (reference sequence). CDR3 nucleotides: TGTGCCAGCAGAGCAGGGGGTGGGGAGACCCAGTACTTC. The encoded protein is CASRAGGGETQYF.

Here the CDR3 DNA reads TGTGCCAGCGGAGCGGGGGAGCTGTTTTTT. This codes for CASGAGELFF. The chain links TRBV9 to TRBJ2-2; the D is unclear. V lost 7 bases and J lost 8, with 6 bases in between. Germline V gene data show CDR1 as SGDLS and CDR2 as YYNGEE. The CDR3 is 10 residues long.

The chain recombines TRBV28 with TRBJ1-2; no definite D call. Deletions cut 2 bases from V and 0 bases from J, with 19 bases between. The CDR3 has 18 residues. Germline CDR1 reads MDHEN; CDR2 reads SYDVKM. The CDR3, as DNA: TGTGCCAGCAGTTTAGGGATACGCTCGAGAGGGACTAACTATGGCTACACCTTC. This codes for CASSLGIRSRGTNYGYTF.

Written as DNA, the CDR3 is TGCGCCAGCAGCTTGGACAGGGGGCTGGTCGATGAGCAGTTCTTC. Its translation: CASSLDRGLVDEQFF. V gene TRBV5-1 combines with J gene TRBJ2-1, with 9 bases identical to TRBD1. With V trimmed by 0 bases and J by 8 bases, 6 bases remained unmatched. CDR3 size: 15 residues. CDR1 is SGHRS, CDR2 YFSETQ, per germline. The variable domain in full, completed from reference TRBV5-1 and TRBJ2-1, reads KAGVTQTPRYLIKTRGQQVTLSCSPISGHRSVSWYQQTPGQGLQFLFEYFSETQRNKGNFPGRFSGRQFSNSRSEMNVSTLELGDSALYLCASSLDRGLVDEQFFGPGTRLTVL.

The rearrangement uses TRBV11-2 and TRBJ1-6, with 9 bases identical to TRBD1. V lost 5 bases, J lost 10 bases, and 3 bases stayed unmatched. The CDR3 is 13 residues long. Germline V lookup: CDR1 SGHAT, CDR2 FQNNGV. CDR3 amino acids: CASSPDRGSPLHF. CDR3 coding DNA: TGTGCCAGCAGCCCCGACAGGGGGTCACCCCTCCACTTT.

This chain joins TRBV12-5 and TRBJ1-2, with TRBD1 as a possible D gene (5 bases). The CDR3 is 16 residues long. Trimming shortened V by 1 base and J by 4 bases, and 16 bases separated the two germline ends. In germline, CDR1 is LGHNT, CDR2 FRNRAP. Here the CDR3 reads CASGLGGRDRLYGYTF. The CDR3 bases are TGTGCTAGTGGTTTGGGCGGGAGGGACCGCCTCTATGGCTACACCTTC. The full variable domain, its missing parts supplied by reference TRBV12-5 and TRBJ1-2, is DARVTQTPRHKVTEMGQEVTMRCQPILGHNTVFWYRQTMMQGLELLAYFRNRAPLDDSGMPKDRFSAEMPDATLATLKIQPSEPRDSAVYFCASGLGGRDRLYGYTFGSGTRLTVV.

The chain links TRBV5-6 to TRBJ2-3, with unresolved D. V was pared by 3 bases and J by 0 bases, with 11 bases between. Germline CDR1 reads SGHDT; CDR2 reads YYEEEE. There are 15 residues in the CDR3. This chain's CDR3 is CASSSFNPSTDTQYF. CDR3 nucleotides: TGTGCCAGCAGCTCCTTTAATCCGAGCACAGATACGCAGTATTTT.

The chain is built from TRBV10-3 and TRBJ2-3, with 10 bases fitting TRBD1. From germline, CDR1 is ENHRY and CDR2 SYGVKD. The CDR3 extends over 14 amino acids. With V trimmed by 5 bases and J by 6 bases, 5 bases remained unmatched. The CDR3 DNA is TGTGCCATCAGTAGGACAGGGGGACTTGATACGCAGTATTTT. Translation: CAISRTGGLDTQYF.

The chain combines TRBV5-4 with TRBJ2-3; 9 bases agree with TRBD2. Germline V gene sequence: CDR1 SGHNT, CDR2 YYREEE (reference sequence). V trimming: 4 bases; J trimming: 3 bases; junction bases outside the gene matches: 3. The CDR3 loop spans 14 amino acids. This chain's CDR3 is CASSPGLATDTQYF. CDR3 nucleotides: TGTGCCAGCAGCCCGGGACTAGCAACAGATACGCAGTATTTT.

The chain employs TRBV24-1 and TRBJ2-5, with a possible D match to TRBD2 (7 bases). This CDR3 spans 17 amino acids. Trimming cost V 11 bases and J 4 bases, with 28 bases left between them. The V gene's germline CDR1 is KGHDR and CDR2 SFDVKD. The CDR3 nucleotides read TGTGCCATCTTTTTGTCGGGGGGCGATACGCCCCGAGAGACCCAGTACTTC. It yields the protein CAIFLSGGDTPRETQYF.

Regarding this clone: This specimen includes other DNA sequences encoding the same CDR3. The chain has TRBV9 and TRBJ1-1, with no clear D. The germline V gene has CDR1 SGDLS and CDR2 YYNGEE. The CDR3 totals 15 residues. V was shortened by 0 bases and J by 2 bases, with 11 bases between the two germline ends. CDR3 coding DNA: TGTGCCAGCAGCGTAGTTGGAACAGAAAACACTGAAGCTTTCTTT. Protein: CASSVVGTENTEAFF.

The chain joins TRBV2 to TRBJ1-5; 7 bases agree with TRBD1. Trimming at V came to 8 bases and at J to 3 bases, leaving 13 bases not matched to a gene. Germline CDR1 reads SNHLY; CDR2 reads FYNNEI. CDR3 length: 16 residues. The CDR3 region has the DNA TGTGCCAGCGGGCCCCACTCACAGGGGAACAATCAGCCCCAGCATTTT. Residues: CASGPHSQGNNQPQHF.